Shown below are 26 T cell receptor beta chains from a single sample sequenced in a study of blood T cells in healthy people across ages. Sample-barcoded 5' priming and a J-beta primer mix drove a second PCR of roughly 6 to 12 cycles. MiXCR, applied by TCRdb to the 5' RACE reads, yields one record per CDR3 protein. In the table there are 920,000 or so distinct CDR3 sequences, around 45% of which are singletons. Sequenced: blood. Receptors were obtained from a woman between 55 and 75 years old in good health.

The gene calls are TRBV10-3 and TRBJ2-5, with D possibly being TRBD2 (6 bases). The CDR3 has 13 amino acids. Germline CDR1 reads ENHRY; CDR2 reads SYGVKD. Trimming left V 6 bases short and J 11 bases short, with 19 bases between. The DNA for the CDR3 is TGTGCCATCAGCCCGGGACTTAACTACAAGCAGTACTTC. Amino acid sequence: CAISPGLNYKQYF.

The CDR3: CASSFGGVAGGGEQFF. The CDR3 coding sequence is TGTGCCAGCAGCTTTGGGGGTGTAGCAGGGGGGGGTGAGCAGTTCTTC. The rearrangement uses TRBV7-2 and TRBJ2-1; D may correspond to TRBD1 or TRBD2 (7 bases each). Trimming took 3 bases from V and 9 from J, leaving 21 bases between them. This CDR3 comprises 16 residues. Per germline, CDR1 SGHTA and CDR2 FQGNSA. Based on the CDR3 plus reference TRBV7-2 and TRBJ2-1, the full variable domain is GAGVSQSPSNKVTEKGKDVELRCDPISGHTALYWYRQSLGQGLEFLIYFQGNSAPDKSGLPSDRFSAERTGGSVSTLTIQRTQQEDSAVYLCASSFGGVAGGGEQFFGPGTRLTVL.

The CDR3 protein is CSVDFITGSQPQHF. CDR3 sequence (DNA): TGCAGCGTTGACTTTATAACAGGGTCTCAGCCCCAGCATTTT. This chain joins TRBV29-1 and TRBJ1-5; a weak D match, TRBD1 (6 bases). From germline, CDR1 is SQVTM and CDR2 ANQGSEA. Trimming removed 3 bases from V and 6 bases from J, with 15 bases in between. CDR3 size: 14 residues.

V is TRBV7-9 and J is TRBJ1-1, with TRBD1 as a possible D gene (6 bases). V was shortened by 6 bases and J by 0 bases, with 20 bases between the two germline ends. CDR1 is SEHNR, CDR2 FQNEAQ, per germline (reference sequence). This CDR3 comprises 17 residues. The CDR3 loop reads CASRLSQAGAVNTEAFF. The DNA of the CDR3 is TGTGCCAGCAGGTTAAGCCAGGCAGGGGCCGTGAACACTGAAGCTTTCTTT.

The rearrangement links TRBV5-1 to TRBJ1-5; TRBD1 matches 8 bases. The V gene end was trimmed by 2 bases and the J gene end by 3 bases; junction bases not matched to a gene: 13. The CDR3 totals 18 residues. The germline CDR1 and CDR2 sequences are SGHRS and YFSETQ. In DNA form, the CDR3 reads TGCGCCAGCAGCTTTAGTCCCTTACAGGGGGAGATCAATCAGCCCCAGCATTTT. This gives the protein CASSFSPLQGEINQPQHF.

The chain employs TRBV27 and TRBJ2-5; D call uncertain. Matching the DNA end better, TRBJ2-7 makes the J call doubtful. The CDR3 runs 13 residues. Germline V gives CDR1 MNHEY, CDR2 SMNVEV (reference sequence). The CDR3 DNA reads as TGTGCCAGCAGAAGTAGTCGGGTGGGCGAGCAGTACTTC. This translates into CASRSSRVGEQYF.

The chain joins TRBV9 to TRBJ2-1; 12 positions match TRBD2. Germline values: CDR1 SGDLS, CDR2 YYNGEE. The V gene end was trimmed by 5 bases and the J gene end by 0 bases; junction bases not matched to a gene: 3. The CDR3 has 16 amino acids. The CDR3 DNA reads as TGTGCCAGCAGACCTAGCGGGAGGGCCTCCTACAATGAGCAGTTCTTC. Amino acid sequence: CASRPSGRASYNEQFF.

The V call is TRBV15, the J call TRBJ2-7; D possibly matches TRBD1 or TRBD2 (5 bases each). The CDR3 runs 12 residues. Germline V gene lookup returns CDR1 LNHNV and CDR2 YYDKDF (reference sequence). V gave up 0 bases and J gave up 9 bases, with 9 bases separating them. This chain's CDR3 is CATSRDGGVQYF. The CDR3 coding sequence is TGTGCCACCAGCAGAGATGGGGGAGTGCAGTACTTC.

In DNA, the CDR3 is TGTGCCAGCAGTCTGGGAATCGGGACTTCCCGCGAGACCCAGTACTTC. Protein sequence: CASSLGIGTSRETQYF. This chain connects TRBV7-6 to TRBJ2-4, with a tentative D call TRBD2 (6 bases). With the DNA end fitting TRBJ2-5 better, the J assignment may be wrong. Per germline, CDR1 SGHVS and CDR2 FNYEAQ. The CDR3 sequence is 16 residues long.

The CDR3 protein is CASSYVSGSGTDTQYF. CDR3 bases: TGTGCCAGCAGCTACGTGAGCGGGAGTGGAACAGATACGCAGTATTTT. The chain uses TRBV11-2 and TRBJ2-3, with TRBD2 matching 8 bases. The germline V gene encodes CDR1 SGHAT and CDR2 FQNNGV. Losses at the gene ends were 4 bases for V and 3 bases for J; bases not matched to a gene: 9. CDR3 length equals 16 residues.

This clonotype was counted a single time. The V call is TRBV7-8, the J call TRBJ2-2; D is unresolved. Germline CDR1 is SGHVS and CDR2 is FQNEAQ. The germline V and J ends were trimmed by 7 bases and 13 bases, with 19 bases remaining between them. CDR3 length: 13 amino acids. The CDR3 here is CASTTERPTRLFF. DNA for the CDR3: TGTGCCAGCACCACCGAGCGACCGACGAGGCTGTTTTTT.

The gene calls are TRBV29-1 and TRBJ2-5, with TRBD2 as a possible D gene (6 bases). The CDR3 extends over 12 amino acids. Deletions cut 4 bases from V and 11 bases from J, with 17 bases between. The germline CDR1 and CDR2 sequences are SQVTM and ANQGSEA. In DNA form, the CDR3 reads TGCAGCGTTGCCTGGAACCCGGGGGAGCAGTACTTC. Protein sequence: CSVAWNPGEQYF.

The chain carries TRBV10-2 and TRBJ1-2; unclear D gene. V was shortened by 0 bases and J by 2 bases, with 7 bases between the two germline ends. The CDR3 spans 14 residues. CDR1 and CDR2 (germline): WSHSY, SAAADI. The CDR3 region is CASSESGRNYGYTF. In nucleotides, the CDR3 is TGCGCCAGCAGTGAGTCGGGTAGGAACTATGGCTACACCTTC.

The CDR3 loop is CSAREPGRYEQYF. In nucleotides, the CDR3 is TGCAGTGCTAGAGAACCGGGAAGGTACGAGCAGTACTTC. This chain connects TRBV20-1 to TRBJ2-7, with a tentative D call TRBD2 (5 bases). Trimming stripped 0 bases from V and 4 bases from J, with 10 bases between. Germline V gene lookup returns CDR1 DFQATT and CDR2 SNEGSKA (reference sequence). This CDR3 contains 13 residues.

There are a few counts of this clonotype. The chain couples TRBV7-9 to TRBJ2-7; 10 bases are shared with TRBD1. J gave up 0 bases and V 3 bases, and 2 bases lay outside the gene matches. CDR1 and CDR2 from the germline V gene are SEHNR and FQNEAQ (reference sequence). CDR3 length equals 15 residues. CDR3 sequence reads: CASSFRDRGSYEQYF. The DNA for the CDR3 is TGTGCCAGCAGCTTCCGGGACAGGGGCTCCTACGAGCAGTACTTC.

This clonotype was seen repeatedly, ten times or more. This chain uses TRBV20-1 with TRBJ1-5, with no clear D. The V and J ends lost 0 bases and 0 bases respectively, with 9 bases between them. CDR3 size: 15 residues. Germline V lookup: CDR1 DFQATT, CDR2 SNEGSKA (reference sequence). The CDR3 loop is CSARDQFYSNQPQHF. The CDR3 region has the DNA TGCAGTGCTAGAGATCAATTCTATAGCAATCAGCCCCAGCATTTT.

The chain uses TRBV7-9 and TRBJ2-7, with D maybe TRBD2 (6 bases). V gave up 5 bases and J gave up 0 bases, with 20 bases separating them. Germline V lookup: CDR1 SEHNR, CDR2 FQNEAQ (reference sequence). The CDR3 loop spans 17 amino acids. CDR3 loop: CASSPGGDSAFSYEQYF. CDR3 coding DNA: TGTGCCAGCAGCCCCGGGGGTGACTCAGCCTTCTCCTACGAGCAGTACTTC.

J is TRBJ2-1 and V is TRBV2, with D possibly matching TRBD2 (6 bases). Deletions cut 5 bases from V and 9 bases from J, with 17 bases between. Germline CDR1 and CDR2: SNHLY and FYNNEI. The CDR3 runs 14 residues. CDR3 nucleotide sequence: TGTGCCAGCAGTCCAAGGACTAACGGCGGTGAGCAGTTCTTC. Encoded protein: CASSPRTNGGEQFF.

V is TRBV2 and J is TRBJ2-1; unclear D gene. Judging by the DNA end, TRBJ2-7 fits better; the J call may be wrong. The germline CDR1 and CDR2 sequences are SNHLY and FYNNEI. This CDR3 region has 15 residues. CDR3 sequence (DNA): TGTGCCAGCAGTGAAGGAACCAGGACCCACAATGAGCAGTACTTC. It translates to CASSEGTRTHNEQYF.

With regard to this clonotype: The junction shows a germline mismatch at one end, possibly a read error. V is TRBV7-2 and J is TRBJ2-5; D not resolved. The CDR3 length is 12 residues. Germline-derived CDR1 and CDR2 are SGHTA and FQGNSA. The CDR3 protein is CASNLVLGTQYF. The DNA for the CDR3 is TGTGCCAGCAACTTAGTCTTAGGGACCCAGTACTTC.

This clonotype was observed many times. The genes are TRBV12-3 or TRBV12-4 and TRBJ2-7; D remains ambiguous. This CDR3 contains 13 residues. Trimming removed 6 bases at V and 2 bases at J, with 11 bases between. The CDR3 nucleotides read TGTGCCAGCAGGTCATACAGTACCTACGAGCAGTACTTC. This encodes CASRSYSTYEQYF.

This clonotype was seen at least ten times. The chain uses TRBV5-1 and TRBJ2-5, with D possibly matching TRBD1 (6 bases). The CDR3 consists of 13 residues. Trimming cost V 4 bases and J 1 base, with 8 bases left between them. Germline-derived CDR1 and CDR2 are SGHRS and YFSETQ. The CDR3 protein is CASSRTAQETQYF. The CDR3 DNA sequence: TGCGCCAGCAGCAGGACAGCCCAAGAGACCCAGTACTTC.

The rearrangement links TRBV27 to TRBJ1-4; D ambiguous. The length of the CDR3 is 15 residues. The germline V gene has CDR1 MNHEY and CDR2 SMNVEV (reference sequence). V dropped 6 bases and J dropped 0 bases, with 11 bases sitting between them. CDR3 in DNA: TGTGCCAGCAGGGGGATCATGGCAACTAATGAAAAACTGTTTTTT. Encoded protein: CASRGIMATNEKLFF.

The chain carries TRBV4-1 and TRBJ2-5; 8 nucleotides agree with TRBD1. The CDR3 extends over 14 amino acids. With 5 bases clipped from V and 3 bases from J, the junction kept 5 bases outside the gene matches. Germline V gene sequence: CDR1 MGHRA, CDR2 YSYEKL. CDR3 in DNA: TGCGCCAGCAGCTACTTACAGGGGGAAGAGACCCAGTACTTC. Its protein is CASSYLQGEETQYF.

This clonotype turned up a few times. The CDR3: CASSQEASGSSYEQYF. CDR3 coding DNA: TGCGCCAGCAGCCAAGAAGCTAGCGGGAGCTCCTACGAGCAGTACTTC. The chain is built from TRBV4-1 and TRBJ2-7; 10 nucleotides line up with TRBD2. The CDR3 spans 16 residues. The germline V gene encodes CDR1 MGHRA and CDR2 YSYEKL. V was pared by 0 bases and J by 0 bases, with 2 bases of the junction left unmatched.

J is TRBJ2-4 and V is TRBV13; the match to TRBD1 covers 7 bases. The J call may not be correct, given that the DNA end is closer to TRBJ2-7. Germline CDR1 PRHDT, CDR2 FYEKMQ (reference sequence). This CDR3 contains 16 residues. The CDR3 DNA sequence: TGTGCCAGCAGCTTAGGCCTAGGGGGCTCGCCCTACGAGCAGTACTTC. Translating it yields CASSLGLGGSPYEQYF.